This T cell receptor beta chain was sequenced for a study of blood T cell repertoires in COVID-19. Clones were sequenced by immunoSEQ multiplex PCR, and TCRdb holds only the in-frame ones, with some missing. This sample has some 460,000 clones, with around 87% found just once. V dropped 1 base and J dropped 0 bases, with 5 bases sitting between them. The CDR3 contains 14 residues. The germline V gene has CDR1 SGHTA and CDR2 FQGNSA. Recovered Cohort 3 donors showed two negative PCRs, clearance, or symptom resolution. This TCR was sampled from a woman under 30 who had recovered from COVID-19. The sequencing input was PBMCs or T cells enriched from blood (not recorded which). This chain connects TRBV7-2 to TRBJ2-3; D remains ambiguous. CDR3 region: CASSLGRSTDTQYF. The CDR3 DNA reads TGTGCCAGCAGCTTAGGTCGTAGCACAGATACGCAGTATTTT.